This T cell receptor beta chain was documented in a study of cytomegalovirus exposure and HLA in healthy donors. Study outcomes and limitations: A later analysis found TCR association rates differed by HLA locus, highest for DRB1 and lowest for HLA-C. In terms of immune exposure information, only CMV serostatus was available.

In its sample, this clone was seen once. What it binds is not known. PCR was performed using 60 Vbeta and 13 Jbeta primers. As processed by the authors: In a later analysis, 75 million to 95 million unique TCR beta chains included roughly 11 million shared by two or more donors. Assay: immunoSEQ multiplex PCR; the TCRdb copy retains only in-frame clones and omits some. V, J and clone size derive from that table, while D and trimming were established from the DNA sequence. The sample lists about 100,000 clones, roughly three fifths occurring once. As for the donors, each was a healthy bone marrow donor. CDR1 and CDR2 from the germline V gene are LNHDA and SQIVND (reference sequence). The CDR3 sequence is 13 residues long. The V and J ends lost 3 bases and 4 bases, in that order; junction bases with no gene match: 3.

Material for sequencing was PBMCs. The chain employs TRBV19 and TRBJ2-7; 7 nucleotides line up with TRBD1. The clonotype comes from a man younger than 45 in good health and CMV-seropositive. DNA for the CDR3: TGTGCCAGTAGTATCAGCAGGGGGTACGAGCAGTACTTC. Translating gives CASSISRGYEQYF.